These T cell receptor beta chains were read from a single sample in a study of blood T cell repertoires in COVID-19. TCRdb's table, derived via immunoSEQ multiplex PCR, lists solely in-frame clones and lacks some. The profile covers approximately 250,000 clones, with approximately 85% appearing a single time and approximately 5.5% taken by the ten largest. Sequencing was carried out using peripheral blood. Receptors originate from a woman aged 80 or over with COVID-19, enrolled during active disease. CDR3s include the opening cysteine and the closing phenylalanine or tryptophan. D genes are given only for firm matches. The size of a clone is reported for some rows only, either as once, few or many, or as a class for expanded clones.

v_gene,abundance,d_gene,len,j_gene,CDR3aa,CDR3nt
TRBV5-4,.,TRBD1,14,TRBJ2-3,CASSHRGRTDTQYF,TGTGCCAGCAGCCACAGGGGGCGCACAGATACGCAGTATTTT
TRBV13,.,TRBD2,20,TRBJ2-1,CASSPRRSGGAGYSYNEQFF,TGTGCCAGCAGCCCGAGAAGAAGCGGGGGGGCCGGATACTCCTACAATGAGCAGTTCTTC
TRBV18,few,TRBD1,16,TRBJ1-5,CASSSGGTGLNQPQHF,TGTGCCAGCTCATCGGGCGGGACAGGACTTAATCAGCCCCAGCATTTT
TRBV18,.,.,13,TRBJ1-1,CASSQGTGTEAFF,TGTGCCAGCTCGCAAGGGACTGGCACTGAAGCTTTCTTT
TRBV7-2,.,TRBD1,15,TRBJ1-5,CASSAGQGSNQPQHF,TGTGCCAGCAGCGCAGGACAGGGCAGCAATCAGCCCCAGCATTTT
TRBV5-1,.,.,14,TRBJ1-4,CASSLQGLDEKLFF,TGCGCCAGCAGCTTGCAGGGGCTGGATGAAAAACTGTTTTTT
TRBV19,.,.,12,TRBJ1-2,CASSIWTDGYTF,TGTGCCAGTAGTATATGGACAGATGGCTACACCTTC
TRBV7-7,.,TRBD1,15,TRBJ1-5,CASSLGGSSNQPQHF,TGTGCTAGCAGCTTAGGGGGCAGCAGCAATCAGCCCCAGCATTTT
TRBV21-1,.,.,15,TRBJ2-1,CASSSGILSPNEQFF,TGTGCCAGCAGCTCCGGGATCCTGAGTCCCAATGAGCAGTTCTTC
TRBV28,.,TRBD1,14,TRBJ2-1,CASSLGDRHNEQFF,TGTGCCAGCAGTTTGGGGGACAGGCACAATGAGCAGTTCTTC
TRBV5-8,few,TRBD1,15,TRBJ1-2,CASSNPGTGPYGYTF,TGTGCCAGCAGCAACCCCGGGACAGGGCCCTATGGCTACACCTTC
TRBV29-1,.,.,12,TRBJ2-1,CSVEDPNSEQFF,TGCAGCGTTGAAGATCCGAATAGTGAGCAGTTCTTC
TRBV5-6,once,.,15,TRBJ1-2,CASSLAYGASYGYTF,TGTGCCAGCAGCTTGGCCTATGGGGCTAGCTATGGCTACACCTTC
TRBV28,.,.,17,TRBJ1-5,CASRTPGQGRYNQPQHF,TGTGCCAGCAGAACACCGGGACAAGGAAGGTACAATCAGCCCCAGCATTTT
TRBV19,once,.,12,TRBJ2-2,CASSHDNGELFF,TGTGCCAGTAGTCACGACAACGGGGAGCTGTTTTTT
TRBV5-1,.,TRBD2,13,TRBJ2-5,CASSISGQETQYF,TGCGCCAGCAGCATTAGCGGGCAAGAGACCCAGTACTTC
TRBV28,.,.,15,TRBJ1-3,CASSDTGFSGNTIYF,TGTGCCAGCAGTGATACAGGTTTCTCTGGAAACACCATATATTTT
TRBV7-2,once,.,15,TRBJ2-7,CASSLAPQTSYEQYF,TGTGCCAGCAGCTTAGCCCCACAGACCTCCTACGAGCAGTACTTC
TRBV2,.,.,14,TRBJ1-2,CASSPQGANYGYTF,TGTGCCAGCAGTCCACAGGGAGCTAACTATGGCTACACCTTC
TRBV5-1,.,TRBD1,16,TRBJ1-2,CASSGTGGWEDYGYTF,TGCGCCAGCAGCGGGACAGGGGGATGGGAGGACTATGGCTACACCTTC
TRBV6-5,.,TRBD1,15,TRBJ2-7,CASRTGQLNDYEQYF,TGTGCCAGCAGGACGGGACAGCTAAATGACTACGAGCAGTACTTC
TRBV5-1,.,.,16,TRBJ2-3,CASSLGVGASTDTQYF,TGCGCCAGCAGCTTGGGAGTGGGGGCCAGCACAGATACGCAGTATTTT
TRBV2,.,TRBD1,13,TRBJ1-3,CASRSGQGNTIYF,TGTGCCAGCAGATCGGGACAGGGAAACACCATATATTTT
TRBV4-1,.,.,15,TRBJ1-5,CASSQDGRDNQPQHF,TGCGCCAGCAGCCAAGACGGACGGGATAATCAGCCCCAGCATTTT
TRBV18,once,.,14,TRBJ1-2,CASSPNSGDYGYTF,TGTGCCAGCTCACCAAACTCAGGGGACTATGGCTACACCTTC
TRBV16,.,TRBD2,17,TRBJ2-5,CASSQGLAGAYQETQYF,TGTGCCAGCAGCCAAGGACTAGCGGGGGCCTACCAAGAGACCCAGTACTTC
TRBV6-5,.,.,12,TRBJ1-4,CGSGGVVEKLFF,TGTGGGTCGGGAGGGGTGGTTGAAAAACTGTTTTTT
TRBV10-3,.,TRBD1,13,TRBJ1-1,CAINTGVNTEAFF,TGTGCCATCAACACAGGGGTGAACACTGAAGCTTTCTTT
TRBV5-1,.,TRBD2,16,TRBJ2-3,CASSTFSGGNTDTQYF,TGCGCCAGCAGCACATTCAGCGGGGGGAACACAGATACGCAGTATTTT
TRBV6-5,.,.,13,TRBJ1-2,CASTSPGRYGYTF,TGTGCCAGCACTTCCCCGGGTAGATATGGCTACACCTTC
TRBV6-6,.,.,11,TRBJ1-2,CASQGDYGYTF,TGTGCCAGCCAGGGTGACTATGGCTACACCTTC
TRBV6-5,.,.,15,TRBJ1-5,CASSQGGLGNQPQHF,TGTGCCAGCTCCCAAGGGGGATTGGGCAATCAGCCCCAGCATTTT
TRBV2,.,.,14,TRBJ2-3,CASTFRGGTDTQYF,TGTGCCAGCACTTTCAGGGGGGGCACAGATACGCAGTATTTT
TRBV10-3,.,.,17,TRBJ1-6,CAIRKTVFRGVNSPLHF,TGTGCCATCAGGAAGACAGTTTTTCGGGGGGTGAATTCACCCCTCCACTTT
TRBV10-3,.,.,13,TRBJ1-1,CAITWQENTEAFF,TGTGCCATCACATGGCAGGAGAACACTGAAGCTTTCTTT